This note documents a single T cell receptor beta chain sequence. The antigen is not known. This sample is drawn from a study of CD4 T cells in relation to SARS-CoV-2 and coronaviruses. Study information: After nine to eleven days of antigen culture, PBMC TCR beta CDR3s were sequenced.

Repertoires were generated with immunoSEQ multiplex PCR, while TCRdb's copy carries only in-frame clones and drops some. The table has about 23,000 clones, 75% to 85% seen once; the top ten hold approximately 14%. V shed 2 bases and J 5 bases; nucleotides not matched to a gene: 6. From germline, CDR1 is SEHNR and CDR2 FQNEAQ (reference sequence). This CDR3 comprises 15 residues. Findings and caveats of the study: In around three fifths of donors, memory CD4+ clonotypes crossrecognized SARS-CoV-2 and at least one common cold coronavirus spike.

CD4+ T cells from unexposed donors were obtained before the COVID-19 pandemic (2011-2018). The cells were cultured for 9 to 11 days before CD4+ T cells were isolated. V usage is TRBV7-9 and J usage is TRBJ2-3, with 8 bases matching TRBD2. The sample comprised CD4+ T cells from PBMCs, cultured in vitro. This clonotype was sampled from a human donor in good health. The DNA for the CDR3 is TGTGCCAGCAGCTTAAGAGCGGGAGCAATAGATACGCAGTATTTT. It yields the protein CASSLRAGAIDTQYF.